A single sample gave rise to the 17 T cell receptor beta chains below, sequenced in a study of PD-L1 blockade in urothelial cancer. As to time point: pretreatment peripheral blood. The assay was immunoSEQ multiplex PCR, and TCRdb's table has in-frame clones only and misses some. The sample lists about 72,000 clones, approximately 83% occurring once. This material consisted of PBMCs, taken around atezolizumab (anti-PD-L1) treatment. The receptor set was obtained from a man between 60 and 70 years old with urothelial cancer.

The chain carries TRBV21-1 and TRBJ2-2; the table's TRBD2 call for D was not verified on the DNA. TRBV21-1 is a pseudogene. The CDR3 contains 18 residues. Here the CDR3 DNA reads TGTGCCAGCAGCTATAGCGGGGGGGCCCACCGGGGCACCGGGGAGCTGTTTTTT. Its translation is CASSYSGGAHRGTGELFF.

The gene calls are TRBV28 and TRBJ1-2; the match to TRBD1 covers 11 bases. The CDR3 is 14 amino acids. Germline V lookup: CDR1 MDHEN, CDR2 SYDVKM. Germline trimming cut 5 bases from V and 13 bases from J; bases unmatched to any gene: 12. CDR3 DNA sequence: TGTGCCAGCAGTGAAGGGACAGGGGGTTCCGAGCGCACCTTC. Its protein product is CASSEGTGGSERTF.

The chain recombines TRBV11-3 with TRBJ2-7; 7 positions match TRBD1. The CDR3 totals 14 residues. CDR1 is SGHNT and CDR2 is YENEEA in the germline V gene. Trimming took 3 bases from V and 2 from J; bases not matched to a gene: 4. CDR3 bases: TGTGCCAGCAGCTTGTCAGGGGGTCCCTACGAGCAGTACTTC. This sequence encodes CASSLSGGPYEQYF.

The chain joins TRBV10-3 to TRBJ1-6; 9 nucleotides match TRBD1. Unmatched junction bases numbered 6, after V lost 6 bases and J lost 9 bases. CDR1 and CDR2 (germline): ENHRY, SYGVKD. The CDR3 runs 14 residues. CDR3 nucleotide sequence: TGTGCCATCAGGGAACAGGGGGCAGGTTCACCCCTCCACTTT. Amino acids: CAIREQGAGSPLHF.

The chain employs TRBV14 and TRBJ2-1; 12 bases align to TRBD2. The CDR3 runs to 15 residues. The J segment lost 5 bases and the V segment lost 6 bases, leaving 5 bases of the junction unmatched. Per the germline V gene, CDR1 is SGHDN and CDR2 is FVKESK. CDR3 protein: CASSFWTSGNNEQFF. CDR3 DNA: TGTGCCAGCAGTTTTTGGACTAGCGGGAACAATGAGCAGTTCTTC.

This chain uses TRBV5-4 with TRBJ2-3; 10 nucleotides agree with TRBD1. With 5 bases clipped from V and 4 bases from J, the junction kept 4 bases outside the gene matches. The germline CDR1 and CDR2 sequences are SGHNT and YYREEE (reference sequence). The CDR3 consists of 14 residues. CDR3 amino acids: CASRRDRGPDTQYF. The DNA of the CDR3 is TGTGCCAGCAGGCGAGACAGGGGGCCAGATACGCAGTATTTT. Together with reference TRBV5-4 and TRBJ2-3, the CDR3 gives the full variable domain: ETGVTQSPTHLIKTRGQQVTLRCSSQSGHNTVSWYQQALGQGPQFIFQYYREEENGRGNFPPRFSGLQFPNYSSELNVNALELDDSALYLCASRRDRGPDTQYFGPGTRLTVL.

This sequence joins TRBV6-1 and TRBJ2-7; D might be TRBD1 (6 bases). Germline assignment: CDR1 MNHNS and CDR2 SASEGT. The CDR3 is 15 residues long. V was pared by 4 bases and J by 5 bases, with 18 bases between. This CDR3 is CASSAQGIGIDEQYF. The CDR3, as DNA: TGTGCCAGCAGTGCTCAGGGGATTGGGATCGACGAGCAGTACTTC.

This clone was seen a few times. The CDR3 region is CASSLVMNTEAFF. The CDR3, as DNA: TGTGCCAGCAGCTTAGTCATGAACACTGAAGCTTTCTTT. This chain uses TRBV7-9 with TRBJ1-1; D gene unclear. The V end was cut by 1 base, the J end by 0 bases, with 3 bases between. The CDR3 loop spans 13 amino acids. Germline V gene sequence: CDR1 SEHNR, CDR2 FQNEAQ (reference sequence).

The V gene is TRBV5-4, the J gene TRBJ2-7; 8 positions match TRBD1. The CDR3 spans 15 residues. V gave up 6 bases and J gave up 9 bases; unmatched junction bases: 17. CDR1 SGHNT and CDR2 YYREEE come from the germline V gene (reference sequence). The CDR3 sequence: CASTSPGQGRPRQYF. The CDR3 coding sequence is TGTGCCAGCACCTCGCCCGGACAGGGTCGCCCGAGGCAGTACTTC.

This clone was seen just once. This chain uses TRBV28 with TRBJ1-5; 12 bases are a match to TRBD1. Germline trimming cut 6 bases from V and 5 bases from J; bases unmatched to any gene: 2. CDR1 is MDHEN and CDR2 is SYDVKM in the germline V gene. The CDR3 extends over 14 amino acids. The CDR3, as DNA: TGTGCCAGCAGGGGACAGGGGGCGCATCAGCCCCAGCATTTT. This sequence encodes CASRGQGAHQPQHF.

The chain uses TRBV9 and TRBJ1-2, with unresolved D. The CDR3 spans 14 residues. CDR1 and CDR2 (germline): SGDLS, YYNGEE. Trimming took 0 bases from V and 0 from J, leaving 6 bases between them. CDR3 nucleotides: TGTGCCAGCAGCGTAGGGGCAACTAACTATGGCTACACCTTC. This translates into CASSVGATNYGYTF. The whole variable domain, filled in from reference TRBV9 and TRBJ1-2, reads DSGVTQTPKHLITATGQRVTLRCSPRSGDLSVYWYQQSLDQGLQFLIQYYNGEERAKGNILERFSAQQFPDLHSELNLSSLELGDSALYFCASSVGATNYGYTFGSGTRLTVV.

The CDR3 reads CASSLAGYGYTF. CDR3 nucleotide sequence: TGCGCCAGCAGCTTGGCCGGGTATGGCTACACCTTC. The V call is TRBV5-1, the J call TRBJ1-2; D not resolved. CDR1 is SGHRS and CDR2 is YFSETQ in the germline V gene. CDR3 length: 12 residues. Trimming pared 0 bases from V and 5 bases from J, leaving 5 bases between.

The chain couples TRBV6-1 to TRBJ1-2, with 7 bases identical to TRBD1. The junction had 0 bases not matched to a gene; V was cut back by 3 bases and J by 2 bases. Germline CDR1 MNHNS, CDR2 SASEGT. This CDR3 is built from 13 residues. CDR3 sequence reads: CASSETGNYGYTF. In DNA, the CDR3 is TGTGCCAGCAGTGAGACAGGGAACTATGGCTACACCTTC.

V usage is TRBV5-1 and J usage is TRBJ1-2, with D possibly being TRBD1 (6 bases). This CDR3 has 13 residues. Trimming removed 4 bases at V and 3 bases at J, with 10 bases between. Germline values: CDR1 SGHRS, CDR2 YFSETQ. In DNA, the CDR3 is TGCGCCAGCAGCACAGGACAGCACTATGGCTACACCTTC. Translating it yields CASSTGQHYGYTF. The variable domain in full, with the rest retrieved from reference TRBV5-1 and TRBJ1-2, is KAGVTQTPRYLIKTRGQQVTLSCSPISGHRSVSWYQQTPGQGLQFLFEYFSETQRNKGNFPGRFSGRQFSNSRSEMNVSTLELGDSALYLCASSTGQHYGYTFGSGTRLTVV.

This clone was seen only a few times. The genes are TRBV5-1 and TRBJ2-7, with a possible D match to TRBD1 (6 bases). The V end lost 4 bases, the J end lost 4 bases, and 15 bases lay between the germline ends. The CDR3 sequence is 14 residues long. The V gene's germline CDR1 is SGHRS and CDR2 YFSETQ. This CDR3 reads CASSLLGGTYEQYF. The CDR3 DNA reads TGCGCCAGCAGCCTGCTAGGGGGAACTTACGAGCAGTACTTC.

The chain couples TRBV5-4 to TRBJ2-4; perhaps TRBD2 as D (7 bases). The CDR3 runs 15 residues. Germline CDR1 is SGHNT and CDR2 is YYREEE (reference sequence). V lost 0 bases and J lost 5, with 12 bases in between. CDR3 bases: TGTGCCAGCAGCTTGGGCGGGGGCCCAGAAAACATTCAGTACTTC. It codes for CASSLGGGPENIQYF.

The chain's CDR3 is CASRQGLAGFNEQFF. In DNA form, the CDR3 reads TGTGCCAGCAGACAGGGACTAGCGGGGTTCAATGAGCAGTTCTTC. J is TRBJ2-1 and V is TRBV27; 13 bases match TRBD2. Losses at the gene ends were 6 bases for V and 6 bases for J; bases not matched to a gene: 5. Germline V gives CDR1 MNHEY, CDR2 SMNVEV (reference sequence). CDR3 length: 15 residues.